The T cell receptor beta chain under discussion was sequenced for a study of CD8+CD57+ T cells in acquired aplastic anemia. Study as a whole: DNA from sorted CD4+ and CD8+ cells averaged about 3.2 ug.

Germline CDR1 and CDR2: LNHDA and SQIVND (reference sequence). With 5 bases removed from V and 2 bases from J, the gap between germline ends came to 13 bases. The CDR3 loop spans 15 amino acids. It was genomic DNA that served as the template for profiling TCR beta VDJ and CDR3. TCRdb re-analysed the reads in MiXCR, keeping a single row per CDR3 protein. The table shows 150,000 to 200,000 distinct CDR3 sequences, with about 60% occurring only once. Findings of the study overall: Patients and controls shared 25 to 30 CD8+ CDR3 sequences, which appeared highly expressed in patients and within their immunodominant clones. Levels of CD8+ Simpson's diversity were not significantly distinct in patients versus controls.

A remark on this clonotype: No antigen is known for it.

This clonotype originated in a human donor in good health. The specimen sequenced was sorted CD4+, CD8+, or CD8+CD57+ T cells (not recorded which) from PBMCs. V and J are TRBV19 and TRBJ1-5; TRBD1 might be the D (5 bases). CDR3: CASSYGGFGNQPQHF. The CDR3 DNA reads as TGTGCCAGTAGTTACGGGGGGTTTGGCAATCAGCCCCAGCATTTT.